Listed here is a single TCR beta chain. Its antigen is currently unknown. CDR1 and CDR2 from the germline V gene are KGHSH and LQKENI. The V gene lost 0 bases and the J gene lost 0 bases, with 6 bases spanning the gap. The CDR3 is 15 residues long. The sample comes from a study of T cell responses to AZD1222 COVID-19 vaccine. Study observations and caveats: Vaccine-related CD4 TCRs covered spike, predominating at 160-218 and 743-854.

Using immunoSEQ multiplex PCR, the repertoire was profiled, and TCRdb retains in-frame clones only, with some absent. The sample has some 60,000 clones, about 80% seen once; the top ten hold 3% to 4%. This TCR was recovered from an adult who received the AZD1222 COVID-19 vaccine. J is TRBJ1-3 and V is TRBV18; no reliable D call. The material sequenced was peripheral blood, taken 28 days after the second AZD1222 dose. The CDR3 loop is CASSPPGISGNTIYF. CDR3 DNA sequence: TGTGCCAGCTCACCACCAGGGATCTCTGGAAACACCATATATTTT.